Listed below are T cell receptor beta chains from one sample, sequenced in a study of CD8+CD57+ T cells in acquired aplastic anemia. TCRdb re-derived calls from the reads in MiXCR, one entry per CDR3 protein. The sample lists 220,000 or so distinct CDR3 sequences, 55% to 65% occurring once. Sequenced input: sorted CD4+, CD8+, or CD8+CD57+ T cells (not recorded which) from PBMCs. The receptors were sampled from a human donor with aplastic anemia. The CDR3 runs from the conserved cysteine through the conserved F or W. D genes are given only for firm matches. Size is omitted from some rows. Given values are once, few, many or a class for expanded clones.

clone_size	d_call	v_call	j_call	cdr3_aa	cdr3_nt
.	TRBD1	TRBV20-1	TRBJ1-2	CSAPELDRISYTF	TGCAGTGCTCCCGAGTTGGACAGGATTAGCTACACCTTC
.	TRBD1	TRBV7-8	TRBJ2-7	CASTSQEGTGGYEQYF	TGTGCCAGCACTTCCCAAGAGGGGACAGGGGGCTACGAGCAGTACTTC
many	TRBD2	TRBV7-8	TRBJ2-7	CASSLLAGDPYEQYF	TGTGCCAGCAGCCTGCTAGCGGGGGACCCCTACGAGCAGTACTTC
.	.	TRBV4-1	TRBJ2-7	CASSQDHGGSPYEQYF	TGCGCCAGCAGCCAAGATCATGGAGGGAGTCCCTACGAGCAGTACTTC
.	TRBD1	TRBV18	TRBJ2-3	CASSFGQETDTQYF	TGTGCCAGCTCGTTCGGACAGGAAACAGATACGCAGTATTTT
.	.	TRBV7-2	TRBJ1-5	CASSLRGGGNQPQHF	TGTGCCAGCAGCTTGCGGGGGGGGGGCAATCAGCCCCAGCATTTT
.	.	TRBV11-2	TRBJ1-1	CASSITRGGIEDTEAFF	TGTGCCAGCAGCATAACCAGGGGAGGAATTGAGGACACTGAAGCTTTCTTT
.	TRBD1	TRBV25-1	TRBJ1-6	CASSVGQRHSPPHF	TGTGCCAGCAGTGTGGGACAGCGGCATTCACCCCCCCACTTT
many	.	TRBV5-6	TRBJ1-2	CASTGGFGLYGYTF	TGTGCCAGCACTGGGGGCTTCGGACTCTATGGCTACACCTTC
many	.	TRBV5-1	TRBJ1-3	CASSLLALNSGNTIYF	TGCGCCAGCAGCTTGTTGGCGCTTAACTCTGGAAACACCATATATTTT
.	.	TRBV20-1	TRBJ1-1	CSASNDPGRRRAFF	TGCAGTGCTAGCAACGACCCAGGCAGAAGGAGAGCTTTCTTT
.	.	TRBV7-2	TRBJ2-1	CASSWWGNNEQFF	TGTGCCAGCAGTTGGTGGGGGAACAATGAGCAGTTCTTC
many	TRBD2	TRBV27	TRBJ2-7	CASTISGLGNYEQYF	TGTGCCAGCACTATCTCGGGACTAGGTAATTACGAGCAGTACTTC
.	.	TRBV3-1	TRBJ2-3	CASSQGASNNEQYF	TGTGCCAGCAGCCAAGGAGCTAGCAACAATGAGCAGTATTTT
few	.	TRBV6-1	TRBJ1-2	CASSDGAGYGYTF	TGTGCCAGCAGTGACGGGGCGGGCTATGGCTACACCTTC
.	.	TRBV25-1	TRBJ1-6	CASSEGGARIHF	TGTGCCAGCAGTGAGGGTGGAGCAAGGATCCACTTT
many	TRBD2	TRBV4-1	TRBJ2-3	CASSTSGTSGSLDTQYF	TGCGCCAGCAGCACTTCGGGTACTAGCGGGAGTTTGGATACGCAGTATTTT
.	.	TRBV20-1	TRBJ1-2	CSARPQGRWNGYTF	TGCAGTGCTAGACCCCAGGGACGGTGGAATGGCTACACCTTC
.	TRBD2	TRBV7-2	TRBJ2-3	CASRRFGTSGSHADTQYF	TGTGCCAGCAGGAGGTTTGGGACTAGCGGGAGTCACGCAGATACGCAGTATTTT
.	.	TRBV5-1	TRBJ2-2	CASSLTSNTGELFF	TGCGCCAGCAGCTTGACATCGAACACCGGGGAGCTGTTTTTT
.	.	TRBV20-1	TRBJ2-1	CSAMSTDYNGQFF	TGCAGTGCTATGTCGACAGACTACAATGGGCAGTTCTTC
once	.	TRBV19	TRBJ2-3	CASIKPNTDTQYF	TGTGCCAGTATAAAACCAAACACAGATACGCAGTATTTT
once	.	TRBV15	TRBJ2-1	CATSRDRDAGHEQFF	TGTGCCACCAGCAGAGATAGGGATGCCGGGCATGAGCAGTTCTTC
many	TRBD1	TRBV9	TRBJ2-5	CASSVGGQGTQETQYF	TGTGCCAGCAGCGTAGGAGGACAGGGGACCCAAGAGACCCAGTACTTC
once	.	TRBV6-6	TRBJ2-1	CATISGTFNEQFF	TGTGCTACCATTAGCGGAACCTTCAATGAGCAGTTCTTC
once	TRBD1	TRBV12-3/TRBV12-4	TRBJ2-7	CASRQGAWEQYF	TGTGCCAGCAGACAGGGGGCGTGGGAGCAGTACTTC
.	.	TRBV14	TRBJ2-3	CASSVRRRTDTQYF	TGTGCCAGCAGCGTGCGCCGCCGTACAGATACGCAGTATTTT
.	.	TRBV20-1	TRBJ1-5	CSAPSTPDSGQPQHF	TGCAGTGCTCCGAGCACGCCGGATTCAGGGCAGCCCCAGCATTTT
.	TRBD2	TRBV2	TRBJ2-3	CASGLAGVTDTQYF	TGTGCCAGCGGGCTAGCGGGGGTCACAGATACGCAGTATTTT
many	TRBD1	TRBV5-5	TRBJ1-2	CASSLWGIGTGLGYGYTF	TGTGCCAGCAGCCTCTGGGGGATAGGGACAGGGCTTGGCTATGGCTACACCTTC
.	.	TRBV7-8	TRBJ1-2	CASSSVRAHTGYTF	TGTGCCAGCAGCTCCGTCCGGGCCCATACTGGCTACACCTTC